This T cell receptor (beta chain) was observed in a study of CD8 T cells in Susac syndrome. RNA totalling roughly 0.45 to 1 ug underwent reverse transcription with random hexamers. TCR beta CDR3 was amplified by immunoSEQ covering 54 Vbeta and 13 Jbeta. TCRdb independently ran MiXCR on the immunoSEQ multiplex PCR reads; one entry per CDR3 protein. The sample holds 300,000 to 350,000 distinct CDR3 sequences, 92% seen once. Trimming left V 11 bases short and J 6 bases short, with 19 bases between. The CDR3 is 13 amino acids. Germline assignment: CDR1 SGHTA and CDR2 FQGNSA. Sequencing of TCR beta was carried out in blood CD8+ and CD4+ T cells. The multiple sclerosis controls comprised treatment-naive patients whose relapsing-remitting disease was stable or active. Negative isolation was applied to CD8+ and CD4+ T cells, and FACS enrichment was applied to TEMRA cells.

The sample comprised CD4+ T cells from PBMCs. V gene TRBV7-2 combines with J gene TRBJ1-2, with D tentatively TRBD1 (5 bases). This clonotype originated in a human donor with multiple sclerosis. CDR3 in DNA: TGTGCCGCCGGGGCACGGACCGATAATGGCTACACCTTC. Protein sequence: CAAGARTDNGYTF.